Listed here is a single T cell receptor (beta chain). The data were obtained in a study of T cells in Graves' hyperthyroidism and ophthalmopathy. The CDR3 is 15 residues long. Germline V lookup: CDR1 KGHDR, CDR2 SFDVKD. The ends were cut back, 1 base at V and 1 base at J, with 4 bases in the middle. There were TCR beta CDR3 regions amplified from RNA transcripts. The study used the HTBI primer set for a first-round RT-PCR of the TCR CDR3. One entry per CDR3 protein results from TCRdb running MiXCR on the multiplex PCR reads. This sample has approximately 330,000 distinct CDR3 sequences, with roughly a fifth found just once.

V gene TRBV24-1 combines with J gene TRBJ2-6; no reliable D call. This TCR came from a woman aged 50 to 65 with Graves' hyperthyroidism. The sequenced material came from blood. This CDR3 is CATSDLRSGANVLTF. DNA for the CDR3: TGTGCCACCAGTGATTTACGGTCTGGGGCCAACGTCCTGACTTTC.